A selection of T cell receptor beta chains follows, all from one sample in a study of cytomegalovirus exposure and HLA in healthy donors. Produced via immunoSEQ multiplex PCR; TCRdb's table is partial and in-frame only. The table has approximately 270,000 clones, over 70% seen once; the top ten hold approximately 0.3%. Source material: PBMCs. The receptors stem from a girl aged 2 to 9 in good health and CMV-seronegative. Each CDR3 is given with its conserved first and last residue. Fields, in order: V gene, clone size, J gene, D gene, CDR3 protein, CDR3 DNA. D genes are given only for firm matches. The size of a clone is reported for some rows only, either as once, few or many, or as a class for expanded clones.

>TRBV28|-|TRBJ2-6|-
CASSLRSSGANVLTF
TGTGCCAGCAGTTTGAGGAGCTCTGGGGCCAACGTCCTGACTTTC
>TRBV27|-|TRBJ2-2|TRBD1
CASSLFGRGGHTGELFF
TGTGCCAGCAGTTTATTTGGGAGAGGGGGCCACACCGGGGAGCTGTTTTTT
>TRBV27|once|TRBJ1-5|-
CASSLGVGGNQPQHF
TGTGCCAGCAGTTTAGGGGTAGGGGGAAATCAGCCCCAGCATTTT
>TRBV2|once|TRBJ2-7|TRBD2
CAWSGGPHYEQYF
TGTGCCTGGAGCGGGGGACCCCACTACGAGCAGTACTTC
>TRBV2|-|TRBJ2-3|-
CASSETPSTDTQYF
TGTGCCAGCAGTGAGACACCTAGCACAGATACGCAGTATTTT
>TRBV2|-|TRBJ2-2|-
CASRRASTGELFF
TGTGCCAGCAGGAGGGCTAGCACCGGGGAGCTGTTTTTT
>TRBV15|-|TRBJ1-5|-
CATSRGRGGNQPQHF
TGTGCCACCAGCAGAGGTCGCGGGGGCAATCAGCCCCAGCATTTT
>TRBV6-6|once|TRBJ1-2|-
CASGKQGKTF
TGTGCCAGCGGAAAACAGGGTAAAACCTTC
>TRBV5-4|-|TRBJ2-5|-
CASSDGRGAIFQETQYF
TGTGCCAGCAGCGATGGGAGGGGGGCGATTTTCCAAGAGACCCAGTACTTC
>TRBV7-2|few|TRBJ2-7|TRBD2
CASSSRGAGYEQYF
TGTGCCAGCAGCTCGCGGGGGGCTGGCTACGAGCAGTACTTC
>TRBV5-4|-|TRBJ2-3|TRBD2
CASSLGSSGRAFGTDTQYF
TGTGCCAGCAGCTTAGGGTCTAGCGGGAGGGCCTTTGGCACAGATACGCAGTATTTT
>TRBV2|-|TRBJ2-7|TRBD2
CASSGSTSGGLLSSYEQYF
TGTGCCAGCAGCGGATCGACTAGCGGGGGGCTCCTGAGCTCCTACGAGCAGTACTTC
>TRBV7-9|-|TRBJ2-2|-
CASSKKGGANTGELFF
TGTGCCAGCAGTAAGAAAGGGGGTGCGAACACCGGGGAGCTGTTTTTT
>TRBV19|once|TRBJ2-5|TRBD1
CASSTARQGFLEETQYF
TGTGCCAGTAGTACCGCCCGACAGGGCTTCTTGGAGGAGACCCAGTACTTC
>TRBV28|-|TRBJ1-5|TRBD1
CASSPGTGTTNQPQHF
TGTGCCAGCAGTCCCGGGACAGGGACGACCAATCAGCCCCAGCATTTT
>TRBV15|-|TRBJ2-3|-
CATSRDRGGPEDTQYF
TGTGCCACCAGCAGAGATAGGGGGGGCCCGGAGGATACGCAGTATTTT
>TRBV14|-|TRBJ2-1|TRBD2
CASSQGSLPGLAGTEQFF
TGTGCCAGCAGCCAAGGAAGCTTACCGGGACTAGCCGGCACTGAGCAGTTCTTC
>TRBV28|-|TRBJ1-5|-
CASRGAYSNQPQHF
TGTGCCAGCAGAGGGGCTTATAGCAATCAGCCCCAGCATTTT
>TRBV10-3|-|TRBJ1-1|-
CAISGQNTEAFF
TGTGCCATCAGTGGTCAGAACACTGAAGCTTTCTTT
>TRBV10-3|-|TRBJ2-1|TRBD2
CAIKAIAGRSNNEQFF
TGTGCCATCAAAGCTATAGCGGGGAGGTCCAACAATGAGCAGTTCTTC
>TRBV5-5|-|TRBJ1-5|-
CASSSDSGEWGNQPQHF
TGTGCCAGCAGCTCAGACTCAGGGGAATGGGGCAATCAGCCCCAGCATTTT
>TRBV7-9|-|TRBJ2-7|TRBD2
CASSPTSGGRYEQYF
TGTGCCAGCAGCCCAACTAGCGGGGGAAGGTACGAGCAGTACTTC
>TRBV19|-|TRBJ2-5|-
CASCQTGLSYQETQYF
TGTGCCAGTTGTCAGACGGGGTTATCCTACCAAGAGACCCAGTACTTC
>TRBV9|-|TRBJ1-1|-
CASSPQGYFDTEAFF
TGTGCCAGCAGCCCTCAGGGGTACTTCGACACTGAAGCTTTCTTT
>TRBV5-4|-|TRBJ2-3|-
CASSFKYTSRNTDTQYF
TGTGCCAGCAGCTTCAAATACACTAGCAGGAACACAGATACGCAGTATTTT
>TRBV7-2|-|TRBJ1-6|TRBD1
CASTQGEVTRNSPLHF
TGTGCCAGCACTCAGGGGGAGGTGACGCGGAATTCACCCCTCCACTTT
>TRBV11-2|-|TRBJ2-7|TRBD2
CASSLGGGLGQYF
TGTGCCAGCAGCTTAGGGGGGGGTCTTGGGCAGTACTTC
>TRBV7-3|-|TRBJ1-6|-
CASSLKAGGSPLHF
TGTGCCAGCAGCTTAAAAGCGGGCGGATCACCCCTCCACTTT
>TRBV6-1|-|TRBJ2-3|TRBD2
CANSRLAGESDTQYF
TGTGCCAACTCCCGACTAGCGGGGGAGTCAGATACGCAGTATTTT
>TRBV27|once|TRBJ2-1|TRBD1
CASTADRLYNEQFF
TGTGCCAGCACCGCGGACAGGCTCTACAATGAGCAGTTCTTC
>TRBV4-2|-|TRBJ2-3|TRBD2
CASSHKGTSGRDTQYF
TGTGCCAGCAGTCATAAGGGGACTAGCGGGAGAGATACGCAGTATTTT
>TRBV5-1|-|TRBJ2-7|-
CASSLVGVSDSYEQYF
TGCGCCAGCAGCTTGGTAGGGGTTTCCGACTCCTACGAGCAGTACTTC
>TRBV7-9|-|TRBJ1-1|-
CASSSPGESTEAFF
TGTGCCAGCAGCTCCCCGGGGGAATCGACTGAAGCTTTCTTT
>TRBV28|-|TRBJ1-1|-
CASSPGKRTEAFF
TGTGCCAGCAGTCCCGGGAAACGCACTGAAGCTTTCTTT
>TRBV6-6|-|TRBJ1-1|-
CASSSGDPTEAFF
TGTGCCAGCAGTTCAGGGGACCCCACTGAAGCTTTCTTT
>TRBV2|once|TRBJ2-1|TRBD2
CASSRTSGGGEQFF
TGTGCCAGCAGCAGGACTAGCGGGGGGGGTGAGCAGTTCTTC
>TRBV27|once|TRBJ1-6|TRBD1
CASSPTGESPLHF
TGTGCCAGCAGTCCGACAGGGGAGTCACCCCTCCACTTT
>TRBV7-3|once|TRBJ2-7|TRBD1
CASSHSGTAEYEQYF
TGTGCCAGCAGCCATTCCGGGACAGCCGAATACGAGCAGTACTTC
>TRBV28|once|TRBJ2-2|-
CASSSGETNTGELFF
TGTGCCAGCAGTTCGGGGGAGACGAACACCGGGGAGCTGTTTTTT
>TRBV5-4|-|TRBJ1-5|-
CASSLGTGEPQHF
TGTGCCAGCAGCTTGGGGACGGGAGAGCCCCAGCATTTT